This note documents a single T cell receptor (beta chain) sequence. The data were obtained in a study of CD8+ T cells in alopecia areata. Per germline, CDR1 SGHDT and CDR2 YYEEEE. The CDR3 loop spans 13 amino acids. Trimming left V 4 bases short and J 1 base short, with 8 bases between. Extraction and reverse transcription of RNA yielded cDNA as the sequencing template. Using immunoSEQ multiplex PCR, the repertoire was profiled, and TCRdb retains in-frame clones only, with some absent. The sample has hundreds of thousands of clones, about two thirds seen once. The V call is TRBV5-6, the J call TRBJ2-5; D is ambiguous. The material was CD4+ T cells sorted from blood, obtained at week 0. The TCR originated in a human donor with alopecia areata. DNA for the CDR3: TGTGCCAGCAGCCCCTGGCCCCAAGAGACCCAGTACTTC. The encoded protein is CASSPWPQETQYF.